This TCR beta chain was sequenced in a study of cytomegalovirus exposure and HLA in healthy donors. Overall study results and limits: Productive status was seen about 87% or about 30% of the time for most TCR beta V segments in an earlier analysis.

Both 60 Vbeta primers and 13 Jbeta primers went into the PCR. How the authors handled the data: An analysis that came later counted 80 million or so unique TCR beta chains, 10 million to 11 million shared. Generated by immunoSEQ multiplex PCR, the TCRdb table keeps only in-frame clones and is missing some. For V, J and clone size, that table is used; D and trimming come from the DNA. The sample includes over 150,000 clones, 70% to 80% of them seen just once. The CDR3 is 14 amino acids. The germline V and J ends were trimmed by 3 bases and 7 bases, with 12 bases remaining between them. The germline V gene has CDR1 SEHNR and CDR2 FQNEAQ (reference sequence). This clone appeared a few times. Its antigen is as yet unknown.

The sequence derives from a woman aged 40 to 50 in good health and CMV-seronegative. Sequenced material: PBMCs. V and J are TRBV7-9 and TRBJ1-4; a weak D match, TRBD1 (6 bases). The CDR3 region has the DNA TGTGCCAGCAGCTTGACTACAGGGTTTGAAAAACTGTTTTTT. Encoded protein: CASSLTTGFEKLFF.